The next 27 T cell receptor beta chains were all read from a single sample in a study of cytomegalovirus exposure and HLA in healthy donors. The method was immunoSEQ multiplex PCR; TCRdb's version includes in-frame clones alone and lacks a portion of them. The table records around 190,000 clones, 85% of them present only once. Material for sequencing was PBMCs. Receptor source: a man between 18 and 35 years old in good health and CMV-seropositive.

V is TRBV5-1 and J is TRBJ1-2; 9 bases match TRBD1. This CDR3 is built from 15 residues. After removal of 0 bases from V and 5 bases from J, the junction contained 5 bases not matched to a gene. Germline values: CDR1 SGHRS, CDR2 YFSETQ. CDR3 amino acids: CASSLVGTGTYGYTF. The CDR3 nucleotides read TGCGCCAGCAGCTTGGTTGGGACAGGGACATATGGCTACACCTTC.

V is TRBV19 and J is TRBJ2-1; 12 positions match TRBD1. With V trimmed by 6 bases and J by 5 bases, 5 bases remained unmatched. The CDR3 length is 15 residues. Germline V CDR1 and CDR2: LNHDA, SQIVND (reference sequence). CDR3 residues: CASSTGTGGNNEQFF. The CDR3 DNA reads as TGTGCCAGTAGCACGGGGACAGGGGGCAACAATGAGCAGTTCTTC.

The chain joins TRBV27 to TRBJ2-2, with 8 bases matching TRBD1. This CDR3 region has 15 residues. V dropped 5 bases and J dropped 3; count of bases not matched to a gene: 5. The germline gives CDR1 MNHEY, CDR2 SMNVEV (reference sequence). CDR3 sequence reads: CASSPTGGYTGELFF. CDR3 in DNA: TGTGCCAGCAGTCCAACAGGGGGATACACCGGGGAGCTGTTTTTT.

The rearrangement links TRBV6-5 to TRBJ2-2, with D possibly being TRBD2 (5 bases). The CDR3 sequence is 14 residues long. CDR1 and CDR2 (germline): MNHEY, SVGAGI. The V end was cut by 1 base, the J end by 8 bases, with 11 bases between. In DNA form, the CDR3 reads TGTGCCAGCAGTTACTTTAAAGGGAGTGGGGAGCTGTTTTTT. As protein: CASSYFKGSGELFF.

The CDR3 nucleotides read TGCAGCGTTGTTCAGGCGGGGGAATACGAGCAGTACTTC. Residues: CSVVQAGEYEQYF. V and J are TRBV29-1 and TRBJ2-7; the match to TRBD2 covers 7 bases. The length of the CDR3 is 13 residues. V dropped 4 bases and J dropped 4; count of bases not matched to a gene: 7. Germline V gene data show CDR1 as SQVTM and CDR2 as ANQGSEA.

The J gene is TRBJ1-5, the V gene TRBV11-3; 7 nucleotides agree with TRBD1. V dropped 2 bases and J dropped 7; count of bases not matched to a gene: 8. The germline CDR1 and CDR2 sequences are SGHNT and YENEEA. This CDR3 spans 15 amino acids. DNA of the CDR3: TGTGCCAGCAGCTTAACGACAGGGAACGGGCAGCCCCAGCATTTT. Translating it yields CASSLTTGNGQPQHF.

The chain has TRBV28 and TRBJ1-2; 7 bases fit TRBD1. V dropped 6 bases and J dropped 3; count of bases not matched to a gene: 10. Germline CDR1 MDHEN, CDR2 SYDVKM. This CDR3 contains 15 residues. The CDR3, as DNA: TGTGCCAGCAGGTTACGGGGCGGACAGGACTATGGCTACACCTTC. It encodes CASRLRGGQDYGYTF.

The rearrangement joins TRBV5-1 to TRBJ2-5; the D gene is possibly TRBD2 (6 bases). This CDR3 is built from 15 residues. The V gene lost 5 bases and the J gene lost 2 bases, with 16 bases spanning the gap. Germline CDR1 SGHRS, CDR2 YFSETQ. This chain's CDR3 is CASRGSGRGQETQYF. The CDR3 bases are TGCGCCAGCAGGGGTAGCGGCCGAGGGCAAGAGACCCAGTACTTC.

CDR3 in amino acids: CASSLERPGETQYF. The DNA for the CDR3 is TGTGCCAGCAGCTTGGAAAGGCCAGGAGAGACCCAGTACTTC. The genes are TRBV5-4 and TRBJ2-5; D call uncertain. V lost 0 bases and J 4 bases, leaving 10 bases between the germline ends. CDR1 is SGHNT, CDR2 YYREEE, per germline (reference sequence). There are 14 residues in the CDR3.

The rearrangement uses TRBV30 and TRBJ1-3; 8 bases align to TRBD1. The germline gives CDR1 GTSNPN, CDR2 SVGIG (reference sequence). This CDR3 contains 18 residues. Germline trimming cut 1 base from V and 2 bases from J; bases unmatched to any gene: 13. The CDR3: CAWSDPNRGFRTGNTIYF. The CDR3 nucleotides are TGTGCCTGGAGTGACCCGAACAGGGGGTTTCGTACTGGAAACACCATATATTTT.

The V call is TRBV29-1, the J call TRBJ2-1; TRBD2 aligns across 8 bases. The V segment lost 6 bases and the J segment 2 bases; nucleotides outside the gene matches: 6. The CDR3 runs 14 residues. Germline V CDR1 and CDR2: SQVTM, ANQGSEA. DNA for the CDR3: TGCAGCGTCAACGGGGGGGGGCCCTACAATGAGCAGTTCTTC. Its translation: CSVNGGGPYNEQFF.

The CDR3 here is CASSEAEYYGYTF. As DNA, the CDR3 is TGCGCCAGCAGTGAGGCGGAGTACTATGGCTACACCTTC. The chain couples TRBV10-2 to TRBJ1-2; no definite D call. Germline V gene sequence: CDR1 WSHSY, CDR2 SAAADI. The CDR3 is 13 residues long. V lost 2 bases to trimming and J lost 3 bases, with 7 bases between them.

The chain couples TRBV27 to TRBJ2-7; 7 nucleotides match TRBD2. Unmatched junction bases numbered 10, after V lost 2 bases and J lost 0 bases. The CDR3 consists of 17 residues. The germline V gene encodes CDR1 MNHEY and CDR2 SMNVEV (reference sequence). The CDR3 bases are TGTGCCAGCAGTTTAGCTCTAGCGGCTGATTTCTCCTACGAGCAGTACTTC. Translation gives CASSLALAADFSYEQYF.

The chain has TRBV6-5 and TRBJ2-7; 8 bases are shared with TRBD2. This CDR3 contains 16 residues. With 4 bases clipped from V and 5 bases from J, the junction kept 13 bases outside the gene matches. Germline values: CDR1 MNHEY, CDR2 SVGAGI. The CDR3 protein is CASSFSGGGPPNEQYF. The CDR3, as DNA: TGTGCCAGCAGTTTTTCTGGCGGGGGGCCGCCGAACGAGCAGTACTTC.

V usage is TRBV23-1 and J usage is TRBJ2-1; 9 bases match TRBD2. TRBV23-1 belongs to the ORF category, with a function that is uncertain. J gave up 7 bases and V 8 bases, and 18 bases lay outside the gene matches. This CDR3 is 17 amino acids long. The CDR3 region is CASSPEGLAGRNNEQFF. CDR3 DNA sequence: TGCGCCAGCTCTCCCGAGGGGCTAGCGGGACGGAATAATGAGCAGTTCTTC.

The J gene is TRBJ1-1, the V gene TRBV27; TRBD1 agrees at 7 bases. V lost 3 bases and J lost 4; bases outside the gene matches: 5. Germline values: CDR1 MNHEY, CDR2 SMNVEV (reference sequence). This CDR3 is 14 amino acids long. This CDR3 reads CASSFGRGATEAFF. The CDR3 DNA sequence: TGTGCCAGCAGTTTCGGCAGGGGGGCCACTGAAGCTTTCTTT.

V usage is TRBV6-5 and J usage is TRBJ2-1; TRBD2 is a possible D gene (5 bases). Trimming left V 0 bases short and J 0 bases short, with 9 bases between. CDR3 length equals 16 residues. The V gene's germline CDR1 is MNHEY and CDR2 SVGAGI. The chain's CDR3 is CASSYSSGHSYNEQFF. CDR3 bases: TGTGCCAGCAGTTACTCGAGCGGCCACTCCTACAATGAGCAGTTCTTC.

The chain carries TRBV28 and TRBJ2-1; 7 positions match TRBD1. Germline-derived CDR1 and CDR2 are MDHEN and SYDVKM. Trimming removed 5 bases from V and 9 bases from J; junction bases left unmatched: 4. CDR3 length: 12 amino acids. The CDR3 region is CASSRQGVEQFF. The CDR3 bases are TGTGCCAGCAGTCGACAGGGAGTTGAGCAGTTCTTC.

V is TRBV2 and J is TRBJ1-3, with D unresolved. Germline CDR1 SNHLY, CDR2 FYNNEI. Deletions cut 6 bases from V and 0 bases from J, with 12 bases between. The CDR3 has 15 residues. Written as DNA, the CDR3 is TGTGCCAGCAGCTTCGTAGAGGGCTCTGGAAACACCATATATTTT. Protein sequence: CASSFVEGSGNTIYF.

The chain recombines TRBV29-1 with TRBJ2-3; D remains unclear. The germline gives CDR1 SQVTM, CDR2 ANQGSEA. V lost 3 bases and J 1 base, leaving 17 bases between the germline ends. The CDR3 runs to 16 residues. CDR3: CSVDTLFSVGTDTQYF. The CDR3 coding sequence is TGCAGCGTTGACACTTTGTTCTCGGTTGGCACAGATACGCAGTATTTT.

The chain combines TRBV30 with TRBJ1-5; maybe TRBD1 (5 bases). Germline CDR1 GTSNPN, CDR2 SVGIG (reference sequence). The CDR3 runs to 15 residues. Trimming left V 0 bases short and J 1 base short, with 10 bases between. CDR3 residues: CAWSVRGTSNQPQHF. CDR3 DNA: TGTGCCTGGAGTGTACGGGGGACCAGCAATCAGCCCCAGCATTTT.

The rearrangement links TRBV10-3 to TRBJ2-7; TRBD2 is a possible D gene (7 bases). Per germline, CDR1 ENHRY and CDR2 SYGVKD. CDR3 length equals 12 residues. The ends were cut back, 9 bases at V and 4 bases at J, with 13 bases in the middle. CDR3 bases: TGTGCCATTGGGGGGGGCGCATACGAGCAGTACTTC. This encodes CAIGGGAYEQYF.

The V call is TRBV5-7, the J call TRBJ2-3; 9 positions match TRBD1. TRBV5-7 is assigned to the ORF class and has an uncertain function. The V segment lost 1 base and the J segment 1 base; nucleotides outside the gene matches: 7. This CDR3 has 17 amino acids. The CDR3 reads CASSLRTGTGCTDTQYF. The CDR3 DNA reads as TGTGCCAGCAGCTTGAGAACCGGGACAGGGTGCACAGATACGCAGTATTTT.

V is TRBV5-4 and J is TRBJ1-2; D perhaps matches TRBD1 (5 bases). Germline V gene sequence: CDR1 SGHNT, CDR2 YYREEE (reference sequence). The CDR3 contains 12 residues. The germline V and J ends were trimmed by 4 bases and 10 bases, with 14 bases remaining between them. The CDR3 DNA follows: TGTGCCAGCAGCCCTTCCAGGGCAGTCTACACCTTC. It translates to CASSPSRAVYTF.

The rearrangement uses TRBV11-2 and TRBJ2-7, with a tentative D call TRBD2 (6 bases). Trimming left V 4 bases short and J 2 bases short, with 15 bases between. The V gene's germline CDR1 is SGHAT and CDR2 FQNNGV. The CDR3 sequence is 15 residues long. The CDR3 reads CASSSPGTPPYEQYF. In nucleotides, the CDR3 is TGTGCCAGCAGCTCCCCCGGGACTCCACCCTACGAGCAGTACTTC.

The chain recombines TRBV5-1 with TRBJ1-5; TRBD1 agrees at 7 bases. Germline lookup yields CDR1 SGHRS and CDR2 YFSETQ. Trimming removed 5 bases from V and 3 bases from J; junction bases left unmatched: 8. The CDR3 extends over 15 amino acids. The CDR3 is CASSPQGMANQPQHF. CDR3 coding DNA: TGCGCCAGCAGTCCACAGGGGATGGCCAATCAGCCCCAGCATTTT.

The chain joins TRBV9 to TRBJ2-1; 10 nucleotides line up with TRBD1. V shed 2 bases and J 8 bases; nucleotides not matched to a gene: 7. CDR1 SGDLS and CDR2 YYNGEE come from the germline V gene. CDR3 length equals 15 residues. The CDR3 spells CASSVRQGARYEQFF. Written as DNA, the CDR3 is TGTGCCAGCAGCGTTCGACAGGGGGCGCGCTATGAGCAGTTCTTC. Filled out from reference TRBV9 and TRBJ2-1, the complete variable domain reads DSGVTQTPKHLITATGQRVTLRCSPRSGDLSVYWYQQSLDQGLQFLIQYYNGEERAKGNILERFSAQQFPDLHSELNLSSLELGDSALYFCASSVRQGARYEQFFGPGTRLTVL.